Shown below are 10 T cell receptor beta chains from a single sample sequenced in a study of HIV-infected patients and healthy controls. Reverse transcription used roughly 480 ng RNA and constant-region primers for alpha and beta. Separate chain-specific third strand synthesis with multiplexing indices produced the alpha and beta libraries. A single record per CDR3 protein comes from TCRdb applying MiXCR to the 5' RACE reads. The table includes around 26,000 distinct CDR3 sequences, 8.5% detected once. All unsorted peripheral T cells were captured because whole blood was used without fractionation. Sequences were obtained from blood. The receptor source for this set is an adult in good health.

Ten or more counts support this clonotype. The chain couples TRBV11-2 to TRBJ2-7; D not resolved. This CDR3 has 11 amino acids. Per the germline V gene, CDR1 is SGHAT and CDR2 is FQNNGV. V lost 5 bases and J 4 bases, leaving 6 bases between the germline ends. The CDR3 nucleotides are TGTGCCAGCAGCCGCAGTTACGAGCAGTACTTC. This encodes CASSRSYEQYF. The full variable domain, with the rest looked up from reference TRBV11-2 and TRBJ2-7, is EAGVAQSPRYKIIEKRQSVAFWCNPISGHATLYWYQQILGQGPKLLIQFQNNGVVDDSQLPKDRFSAERLKGVDSTLKIQPAKLEDSAVYLCASSRSYEQYFGPGTRLTVT.

This clonotype has just a few counts. At one boundary the junction diverges from the germline segment, which might be a read error. This sequence joins TRBV3-1 and TRBJ2-1; 7 bases agree with TRBD1. CDR1 LGHDT and CDR2 YNNKEL come from the germline V gene (reference sequence). The CDR3 sequence is 11 residues long. The CDR3 DNA reads TGTGCCAGCAGCCACCCGGGACAGCCATACTTC. Residues: CASSHPGQPYF.

This clonotype was observed at least ten times. V usage is TRBV7-9 and J usage is TRBJ1-1, with D unclear. The germline V gene encodes CDR1 SEHNR and CDR2 FQNEAQ (reference sequence). The CDR3 contains 12 residues. V was pared by 5 bases and J by 5 bases, with 9 bases between. The CDR3 is CASSPLGTEAFF. CDR3 nucleotides: TGTGCCAGCAGCCCCCTCGGGACTGAAGCTTTCTTT. Combining the CDR3 with reference TRBV7-9 and TRBJ1-1 gives the whole variable domain DTGVSQNPRHKITKRGQNVTFRCDPISEHNRLYWYRQTLGQGPEFLTYFQNEAQLEKSRLLSDRFSAERPKGSFSTLEIQRTEQGDSAMYLCASSPLGTEAFFGQGTRLTVV.

This clonotype has a count of ten or more. The chain uses TRBV25-1 and TRBJ2-1; 8 nucleotides match TRBD1. CDR3 size: 16 residues. J lost 3 bases, V lost 3 bases, and 7 bases had no gene match. Germline-derived CDR1 and CDR2 are MGHDK and SYGVNS. The CDR3 here is CASSEATGAIYNEQFF. CDR3 in DNA: TGTGCCAGCAGTGAGGCGACAGGGGCGATCTACAATGAGCAGTTCTTC.

This clonotype showed up many times. V is TRBV6-4 and J is TRBJ2-3, with a tentative D call TRBD2 (6 bases). Deletions cut 5 bases from V and 0 bases from J, with 9 bases between. The CDR3 length is 14 residues. CDR1 is MRHNA, CDR2 SNTAGT, per germline. CDR3: CASSYLASTDTQYF. CDR3 DNA: TGTGCCAGCAGTTACCTAGCGAGCACAGATACGCAGTATTTT.

This clonotype was seen many times. J is TRBJ1-1 and V is TRBV6-2 or TRBV6-3; TRBD1 agrees at 7 bases. The CDR3 loop spans 16 amino acids. V shed 5 bases, J shed 1 base, and the junction held 10 bases outside the gene matches. CDR1 and CDR2 (germline): MNHEY, SVGEGT. CDR3 nucleotide sequence: TGTGCCAGCAGTGTAAGGTCGGGACAGCCGAACACTGAAGCTTTCTTT. It is translated as CASSVRSGQPNTEAFF.

The sample holds many counts of this clonotype. The chain carries TRBV30 and TRBJ1-1; D uncertain. This CDR3 contains 15 residues. CDR1 is GTSNPN, CDR2 SVGIG, per germline (reference sequence). V was cut by 0 bases and J by 5 bases, with 16 bases left in between. The CDR3 nucleotides read TGTGCCTGGAGTGTACGTCGGGGTTCGGGGACTGAAGCTTTCTTT. Translated: CAWSVRRGSGTEAFF. The full variable domain, rest sourced from reference TRBV30 and TRBJ1-1, is SQTIHQWPATLVQPVGSPLSLECTVEGTSNPNLYWYRQAAGRGLQLLFYSVGIGQISSEVPQNLSASRPQDRQFILSSKKLLLSDSGFYLCAWSVRRGSGTEAFFGQGTRLTVV.

This clonotype was detected ten times or more. The rearrangement uses TRBV6-6 and TRBJ2-7, with 12 bases identical to TRBD1. The CDR3 has 15 amino acids. CDR1 MNHNY and CDR2 SVGAGI come from the germline V gene (reference sequence). V lost 7 bases, J lost 7 bases, and 11 bases stayed unmatched. CDR3 sequence: CASIMPGQGAGEQYF. The CDR3 nucleotides are TGTGCCAGCATTATGCCGGGACAGGGGGCGGGGGAGCAGTACTTC.

A few counts support this clonotype. This rearrangement joins TRBV25-1 to TRBJ2-1, with a tentative D call TRBD2 (7 bases). Trimming cost V 2 bases and J 7 bases, with 18 bases left between them. From germline, CDR1 is MGHDK and CDR2 SYGVNS. The CDR3 is 16 residues long. The CDR3 is CASSERGRGGQNEQFF. The CDR3 nucleotides are TGTGCCAGCAGTGAACGAGGAAGGGGGGGCCAAAATGAGCAGTTCTTC.

The chain links TRBV12-3 or TRBV12-4 to TRBJ2-1, with TRBD1 identical over 7 bases. CDR3 length: 14 residues. After removal of 6 bases from V and 10 bases from J, the junction contained 12 bases not matched to a gene. The CDR3 DNA sequence: TGTGCCAGCAGCCGACAGGGTTTGGGATGGGAGCAGTTCTTC. Translating gives CASSRQGLGWEQFF.